A selection of T cell receptor beta chains follows, all from one sample in a study of cytomegalovirus exposure and HLA in healthy donors. The repertoire was sequenced with immunoSEQ multiplex PCR; TCRdb's copy has only in-frame clones and lacks some. The profile shows approximately 300,000 clones, approximately 80% of them singletons. Sequences were obtained from PBMCs. These receptors originate from a girl aged 2 to 9 in good health and CMV-seronegative. The CDR3 runs from the conserved cysteine through the conserved F or W. The D gene is left open where the match is weak. Not all rows give a size; the values are once, few, many and, for expanded clones, a class.

>TRBJ2-5|-|TRBV5-6|14|-
CASSTELEGETQYF
TGTGCCAGCAGCACGGAGCTGGAGGGTGAGACCCAGTACTTC
>TRBJ2-7|few|TRBV7-9|12|TRBD2
CAILAGAYEQYF
TGCGCCATTCTAGCGGGGGCCTACGAGCAGTACTTC
>TRBJ1-1|-|TRBV7-4|17|TRBD1
CASSEGDSRGMNTEAFF
TGTGCCAGCAGCGAAGGGGACAGCCGAGGGATGAACACTGAAGCTTTCTTT
>TRBJ2-1|-|TRBV10-2|15|TRBD2
CASNELADSYNEQFF
TGCGCCAGCAATGAACTAGCGGATTCCTACAATGAGCAGTTCTTC
>TRBJ1-1|-|TRBV6-1|13|TRBD1
CASSTPGGRGAFF
TGTGCCAGCAGTACCCCAGGGGGTCGTGGGGCTTTCTTT
>TRBJ2-3|-|TRBV19|16|-
CASSIADGGGTDTQYF
TGTGCCAGTAGTATAGCGGACGGAGGGGGCACAGATACGCAGTATTTT
>TRBJ2-1|-|TRBV7-9|16|TRBD2
CASSRTGTSGLAEQFF
TGTGCCAGCAGCCGGACCGGGACTAGCGGCTTAGCGGAGCAGTTCTTC
>TRBJ2-1|-|TRBV7-9|15|TRBD2
CASSGTSGRHNEQFF
TGTGCCAGCAGCGGGACTAGCGGGAGGCACAATGAGCAGTTCTTC
>TRBJ2-7|-|TRBV7-7|15|TRBD1
CASSKEQGTAYEQYF
TGTGCCAGCAGCAAGGAACAGGGGACCGCCTACGAGCAGTACTTC
>TRBJ1-3|-|TRBV7-9|16|-
CASSLTALSSGNTIYF
TGTGCCAGCAGCTTGACAGCCCTTTCCTCTGGAAACACCATATATTTT
>TRBJ1-1|-|TRBV7-9|14|-
CSSSLAQMNTEAFF
TGTTCCAGCAGCTTAGCACAGATGAACACTGAAGCTTTCTTT
>TRBJ1-2|few|TRBV7-9|13|-
CASSPTGDYGYTF
TGTGCCAGCAGTCCGACAGGAGACTATGGCTACACCTTC